One sample yielded the 32 T cell receptor beta chains listed below, sequenced in a study of CXCR3-negative and CXCR3-positive naive CD8 T cells. Study-wide results and caveats: In CXCR3-positive naive cells, the TRB CDR3s were more hydrophobic than in CXCR3-negative naive cells.

Their cognate antigens are unknown. Each TRB cDNA library was prepared by 5' RACE (with UMI labels). TCRdb reanalyzed the 5' RACE reads and collapses them to one entry per CDR3 protein, without DNA. The sample data list about 130,000 distinct CDR3 sequences. Source material: naive CXCR3+ CD8+ T cells from blood. Sample subset: CD45RO-CCR7+CD27+CD95- naive CD8+ T cells expressing CXCR3 (TNR3+). Receptors were obtained from a human donor in good health. Some clones in this sample may be carry-over from other donors' samples.

The chain recombines TRBV7-8 with TRBJ1-5. The CDR3 consists of 18 residues. The germline V gene has CDR1 SGHVS and CDR2 FQNEAQ. The CDR3 reads CASSLFGQELLSNQPQHF. The variable domain in full, completed from reference TRBV7-8 and TRBJ1-5, reads GAGVSQSPRYKVAKRGQDVALRCDPISGHVSLFWYQQALGQGPEFLTYFQNEAQLDKSGLPSDRFFAERPEGSVSTLKIQRTQQEDSAVYLCASSLFGQELLSNQPQHFGDGTRLSIL.

The CDR3 sequence is CASSPGTSSIGEQFF. The chain is built from TRBV9 and TRBJ2-1; TCRdb reports TRBD2, a call that lacks DNA to check it against. The CDR3 spans 15 residues. Germline lookup yields CDR1 SGDLS and CDR2 YYNGEE.

This chain links TRBV28 with TRBJ2-5; TCRdb's assignment of TRBD2 cannot be checked, as there is no DNA. Germline assignment: CDR1 MDHEN and CDR2 SYDVKM. This CDR3 contains 13 residues. The chain's CDR3 is CASSSWREETQYF.

The chain joins TRBV12-3 or TRBV12-4 to TRBJ2-5; TCRdb proposes TRBD1, but this gene call is untestable without DNA. There are 14 residues in the CDR3. CDR3 loop: CASSFPGPQETQYF.

This chain links TRBV2 with TRBJ1-2; TCRdb outputs TRBD1, but without DNA this stays unchecked. Germline V gene lookup returns CDR1 SNHLY and CDR2 FYNNEI. The CDR3 has 13 residues. CDR3 in amino acids: CASSEGRGDGYTF.

The rearrangement links TRBV12-3 or TRBV12-4 to TRBJ1-1; TCRdb's D call of TRBD1 is untestable without DNA. This CDR3 comprises 16 residues. The CDR3 protein is CASSLNRGVGNTEAFF.

The rearrangement uses TRBV7-3 and TRBJ2-1; the D call from TCRdb, TRBD1, cannot be confirmed without DNA. The germline CDR1 and CDR2 sequences are SGHTA and FQGTGA. This CDR3 region has 15 residues. This CDR3 reads CASSFTTGGWDEQFF.

The CDR3 reads CASSPRLAGGEDTQYF. This chain connects TRBV28 to TRBJ2-3; TCRdb selects TRBD2, and the lack of DNA leaves this call unchecked. The CDR3 is 16 residues long. The germline CDR1 and CDR2 sequences are MDHEN and SYDVKM.

This chain joins TRBV11-2 and TRBJ2-1. Germline V gene data show CDR1 as SGHAT and CDR2 as FQNNGV. The CDR3 extends over 11 amino acids. Here the CDR3 reads CASSLTDEQFF.

The rearrangement links TRBV12-3 or TRBV12-4 to TRBJ2-5; TCRdb picks TRBD1, but there is no DNA to check that call. The CDR3 is 15 amino acids. CDR3 sequence reads: CASKLPGGSQETQYF.

The chain links TRBV20-1 to TRBJ2-7. CDR1 is DFQATT, CDR2 SNEGSKA, per germline (reference sequence). The CDR3 consists of 12 residues. The CDR3 is CSASTPSYEQYF.

The V gene is TRBV4-1, the J gene TRBJ2-1. The CDR3 is 17 amino acids. Germline lookup yields CDR1 MGHRA and CDR2 YSYEKL. The CDR3 reads CASSQDPDGFSYNEQFF.

The rearrangement uses TRBV6-6 and TRBJ2-1. From germline, CDR1 is MNHNY and CDR2 SVGAGI (reference sequence). This CDR3 contains 15 residues. The CDR3 protein is CASSYGSSAYNEQFF.

The chain joins TRBV29-1 to TRBJ1-2; TCRdb picks TRBD1, but there is no DNA to check that call. The CDR3 has 14 residues. Germline V gene sequence: CDR1 SQVTM, CDR2 ANQGSEA. The CDR3: CSVIPGDLNYGYTF.

The chain couples TRBV5-1 to TRBJ1-1; the D call of TRBD1 rests on TCRdb alone, since no DNA is present to check it. This CDR3 has 16 amino acids. Germline CDR1 SGHRS, CDR2 YFSETQ. CDR3 residues: CASSFGLTALNTEAFF.

This chain links TRBV7-9 with TRBJ2-1. The CDR3 spans 12 residues. The germline CDR1 and CDR2 sequences are SEHNR and FQNEAQ (reference sequence). The CDR3 here is CASSLGWREQFF. The full variable domain, with the rest looked up from reference TRBV7-9 and TRBJ2-1, is DTGVSQNPRHKITKRGQNVTFRCDPISEHNRLYWYRQTLGQGPEFLTYFQNEAQLEKSRLLSDRFSAERPKGSFSTLEIQRTEQGDSAMYLCASSLGWREQFFGPGTRLTVL.

V gene TRBV27 combines with J gene TRBJ2-1. Germline CDR1 is MNHEY and CDR2 is SMNVEV (reference sequence). The CDR3 is 15 residues long. CDR3: CASSLGLGAGNEQFF.

The V gene is TRBV29-1, the J gene TRBJ2-7; TCRdb's D call of TRBD1 is untestable without DNA. Germline V gene sequence: CDR1 SQVTM, CDR2 ANQGSEA. The CDR3 totals 13 residues. Here the CDR3 reads CSVEGRQGNEQYF.

This chain links TRBV27 with TRBJ2-7; TCRdb selects TRBD2, and the lack of DNA leaves this call unchecked. Per germline, CDR1 MNHEY and CDR2 SMNVEV (reference sequence). This CDR3 region has 14 residues. The CDR3 sequence: CASGSGLAVYEQYF.

The chain has TRBV29-1 and TRBJ1-2; TCRdb's D call of TRBD1 is untestable without DNA. There are 12 residues in the CDR3. In germline, CDR1 is SQVTM, CDR2 ANQGSEA. The CDR3 sequence is CSDTDRAAGYTF. Full variable domain (remainder filled in from reference TRBV29-1 and TRBJ1-2): SAVISQKPSRDICQRGTSLTIQCQVDSQVTMMFWYRQQPGQSLTLIATANQGSEATYESGFVIDKFPISRPNLTFSTLTVSNMSPEDSSIYLCSDTDRAAGYTFGSGTRLTVV.

The V gene is TRBV5-1, the J gene TRBJ2-5; the D call from TCRdb, TRBD1, cannot be confirmed without DNA. The CDR3 is 15 residues long. Looked up from germline, CDR1 is SGHRS and CDR2 is YFSETQ. CDR3 loop: CASSPGQGSGETQYF.

This rearrangement joins TRBV4-3 to TRBJ1-2. The CDR3 covers 16 residues. Germline V gene lookup returns CDR1 LGHNA and CDR2 YSLEER. CDR3 sequence reads: CASSQEAGIGFGGYTF.

This rearrangement joins TRBV27 to TRBJ2-2; the D call from TCRdb, TRBD1, cannot be confirmed without DNA. The CDR3 has 16 residues. In germline, CDR1 is MNHEY, CDR2 SMNVEV (reference sequence). CDR3 protein: CASSLGTGNMAGELFF.

This sequence joins TRBV20-1 and TRBJ2-7; TCRdb's D call of TRBD2 is untestable without DNA. The CDR3 loop spans 15 amino acids. From germline, CDR1 is DFQATT and CDR2 SNEGSKA (reference sequence). CDR3 in amino acids: CSARLAGTSSYEQYF.

The chain uses TRBV6-6 and TRBJ2-7; TCRdb outputs TRBD1, but without DNA this stays unchecked. CDR1 MNHNY and CDR2 SVGAGI come from the germline V gene (reference sequence). The CDR3 length is 15 residues. The CDR3 loop is CASSPPGTGDYDQYF.

The rearrangement joins TRBV12-3 or TRBV12-4 to TRBJ2-1; absent DNA, TCRdb's TRBD2 call cannot be checked. CDR3 length: 15 amino acids. CDR3 amino acids: CASSWGTSGDNEQFF.

This sequence joins TRBV3-1 and TRBJ2-7; TCRdb outputs TRBD1, but without DNA this stays unchecked. The CDR3 spans 17 residues. Looked up from germline, CDR1 is LGHDT and CDR2 is YNNKEL (reference sequence). This CDR3 is CASSPRTGPNPSYEQYF.

This chain uses TRBV14 with TRBJ2-1. Per germline, CDR1 SGHDN and CDR2 FVKESK. The CDR3 covers 16 residues. CDR3: CASSQVLSLWSNEQFF.

The chain recombines TRBV20-1 with TRBJ2-5; TCRdb's D call of TRBD1 is untestable without DNA. Germline V gives CDR1 DFQATT, CDR2 SNEGSKA (reference sequence). The CDR3 has 14 residues. This CDR3 reads CSARADRGEETQYF.

The chain joins TRBV29-1 to TRBJ2-7; TCRdb's assignment of TRBD1 cannot be checked, as there is no DNA. Germline CDR1 reads SQVTM; CDR2 reads ANQGSEA. The length of the CDR3 is 13 residues. Here the CDR3 reads CSVEGWDSYEQYF.

The rearrangement joins TRBV4-3 to TRBJ2-7; TCRdb proposes TRBD1, but this gene call is untestable without DNA. CDR1 and CDR2 (germline): LGHNA, YSLEER. CDR3 length equals 16 residues. The CDR3 is CASSHGTGTGTYEQYF.

The chain uses TRBV27 and TRBJ2-1; TCRdb's assignment of TRBD2 cannot be checked, as there is no DNA. The CDR3 is 18 amino acids. CDR1 is MNHEY, CDR2 SMNVEV, per germline (reference sequence). The CDR3 loop is CASSLYSRGGSSYNEQFF.